This T cell receptor beta chain was documented in a study of CD8+CD57+ T cells in acquired aplastic anemia (dated by TCRdb to 2016 to 2019). In the study overall: DNA extracted from sorted CD4+ and CD8+ cells had a mean of approximately 3.4 ug, with a range of roughly 0.17 to 30 ug. Healthy donor samples averaged about 9.9 million reads for CD4+ and roughly 11 million for CD8+ cells. Summary of the overall study and its limitations: Patients and healthy controls showed no significant difference in CD8+ Simpson's diversity (P=0.060). Although twenty-nine CD8+ CDR3 sequences were shared by patients and controls, these sequences appeared highly expressed in patients and within the immunodominant clones of patients.

Turning to this clonotype: Its antigen remains undetermined. Within one base of it there is no much larger clone, and no base qualities were kept.

Genomic DNA was used as template for profiling of TCR beta VDJ combinations and CDR3 sequences. An Illumina HiSeq 2000 was used for TCR repertoire sequencing. Per the source publication's procedure: TRBV/TRBJ rearrangement plots, CDR3 size and DJ length profiles, and Simpson's diversity index were used to assess repertoires. The most abundant DNA sequence in the deep sequencing data was defined as the immunodominant clone. CDR3 amino acid sequences were checked for sharing between subjects and were compared against published repertoires and the VDJdb database. The public reads were run again by TCRdb, first through fastp at Q25 and then through MiXCR, and only productive beta chains were kept. Duplicate CDR3 protein sequences are folded into a single record with the most common DNA and genes. The V and J calls were not made by the authors but by TCRdb's processing. Across this sample there are about 190,000 distinct CDR3 sequences, with around 50% seen only once. The ten most abundant clones make up approximately 15% of the sample.

The CDR3 measures 15 amino acids from cysteine to phenylalanine. Only the CDR3 part of the read is kept: 45 bases, read in frame from the first base. The germline V gene encodes CDR1 SEHNR and CDR2 FQNEAQ (reference sequence). V is pared back by 5 bases and J by 0 bases, with 12 bases lying between the germline termini. In the study, sorted CD4+ and CD8+ blood T cells from patients with severe aplastic anemia and from healthy subjects underwent deep sequencing of TCR repertoires. Ficoll-Paque density gradient centrifugation was used to isolate peripheral blood mononuclear cells. Before DNA extraction, CD4+ and CD8+ T cells were sorted by FACS or by magnetic beads.

This clonotype was sampled from a human donor in good health, serving as a control. The sample comprised sorted CD4+, CD8+, or CD8+CD57+ T cells (not recorded which) from PBMCs. The sequence is built from TRBV7-9 and TRBJ2-3; the D gene is unclear. The CDR3 is CASSQAHGSTDTQYF. The nucleotide sequence is given as TGTGCCAGCAGCCAAGCCCACGGGAGCACAGATACGCAGTATTTT.